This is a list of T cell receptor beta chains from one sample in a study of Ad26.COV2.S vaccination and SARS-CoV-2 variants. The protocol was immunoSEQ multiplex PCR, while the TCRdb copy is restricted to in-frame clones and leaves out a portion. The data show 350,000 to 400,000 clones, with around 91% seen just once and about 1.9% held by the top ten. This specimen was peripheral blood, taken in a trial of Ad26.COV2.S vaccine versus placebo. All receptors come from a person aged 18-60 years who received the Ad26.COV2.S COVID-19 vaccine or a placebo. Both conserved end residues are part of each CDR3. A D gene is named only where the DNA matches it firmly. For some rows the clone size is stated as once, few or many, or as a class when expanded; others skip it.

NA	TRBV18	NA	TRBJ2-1	TGTGCCAGCTCACCAGAACGGGCAGGGGTCTACAATGAGCAGTTCTTC	CASSPERAGVYNEQFF
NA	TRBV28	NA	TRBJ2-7	TGTGCCAGCAGTTTAAGGAGGTCCTACGAGCAGTACTTC	CASSLRRSYEQYF
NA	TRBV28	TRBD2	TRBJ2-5	TGTGCCAGCAGTTCCGCCTCGGGACTAGCGGGAGGAAGAGCGTCTCAGTGGGAGACCCAGTACTTC	CASSSASGLAGGRASQWETQYF
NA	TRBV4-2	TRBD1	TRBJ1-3	TGTGCCAGCAGCCAATTTCTCCGGGACAGGGCAGGAAACACCATATATTTT	CASSQFLRDRAGNTIYF
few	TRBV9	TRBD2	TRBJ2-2	TGTGCCAGCAGCCCGGGACTAGCGGGAGCGAACACCGGGGAGCTGTTTTTT	CASSPGLAGANTGELFF
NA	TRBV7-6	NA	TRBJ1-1	TGTGCCAGCAGCTCGGACAGCACTGAAGCTTTCTTT	CASSSDSTEAFF
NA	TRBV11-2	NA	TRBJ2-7	TGTGCCAGCAGCCCAGTTTCGGGAAGGGGCCCGTACGAGCAGTACTTC	CASSPVSGRGPYEQYF
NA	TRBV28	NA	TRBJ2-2	TGTGCCAGCAGTCCCGACAGCCCGAGGGTGAACACCGGGGAGCTGTTTTTT	CASSPDSPRVNTGELFF
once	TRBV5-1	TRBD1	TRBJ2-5	TGCGCCAGCAGCGGGACAGCTTTTGAAGAGACCCAGTACTTC	CASSGTAFEETQYF
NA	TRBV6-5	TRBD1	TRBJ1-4	TGTGCCAGCAGGCAGGGACAGGGGCGTGAAAAACTGTTTTTT	CASRQGQGREKLFF
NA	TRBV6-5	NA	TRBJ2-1	TGTGCCAGCAGTTACTCGATCGCGGTGCGCAATGAGCAGTTCTTC	CASSYSIAVRNEQFF
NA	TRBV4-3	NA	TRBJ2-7	TGCGCCAGCAGCCAAGAGGCCCCGTTCAGGGGGGGCGCATACGAGCAGTACTTC	CASSQEAPFRGGAYEQYF
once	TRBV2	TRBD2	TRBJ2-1	TGTGCCAGCAGTCGGGCTAGCGGAACCGTCTACAATGAGCAGTTCTTC	CASSRASGTVYNEQFF
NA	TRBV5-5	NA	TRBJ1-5	TGTGCCAGCAGCTTCCAGGTTAAGAGTCAGCCCCAGCATTTT	CASSFQVKSQPQHF
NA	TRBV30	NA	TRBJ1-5	TGTGCCTGGAGTGTACGGAGCAATCAGCCCCAGCATTTT	CAWSVRSNQPQHF
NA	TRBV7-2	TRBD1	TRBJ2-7	TGTGCCAGCAGGACAGGGGGCCTGGCCTACGAGCAGTACTTC	CASRTGGLAYEQYF
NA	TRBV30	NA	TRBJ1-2	TGTGCCTGGAGCCCCCTCTTCGACTACACCTTC	CAWSPLFDYTF
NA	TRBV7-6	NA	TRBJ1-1	TGTGCCAGCAGCTTAGGACTTGACACTGAAGCTTTCTTT	CASSLGLDTEAFF
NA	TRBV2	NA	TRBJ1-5	TGTGCCAGCAGAAACAGGGTCGGCAATCAGCCCCAGCATTTT	CASRNRVGNQPQHF
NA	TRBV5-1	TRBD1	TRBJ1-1	TGCGCCAGCAGCTCCCGAGACAGGGGTGCCACTGAAGCTTTCTTT	CASSSRDRGATEAFF
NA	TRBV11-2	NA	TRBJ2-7	TGTGCCAGCAGCTTATCTATAGACAGCGTTCTCCTAGGCGAGCAGTACTTC	CASSLSIDSVLLGEQYF
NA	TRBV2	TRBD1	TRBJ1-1	TGTGCCAGCAGTGCGGGGGACAGGGGGGACACTGAAGCTTTCTTT	CASSAGDRGDTEAFF